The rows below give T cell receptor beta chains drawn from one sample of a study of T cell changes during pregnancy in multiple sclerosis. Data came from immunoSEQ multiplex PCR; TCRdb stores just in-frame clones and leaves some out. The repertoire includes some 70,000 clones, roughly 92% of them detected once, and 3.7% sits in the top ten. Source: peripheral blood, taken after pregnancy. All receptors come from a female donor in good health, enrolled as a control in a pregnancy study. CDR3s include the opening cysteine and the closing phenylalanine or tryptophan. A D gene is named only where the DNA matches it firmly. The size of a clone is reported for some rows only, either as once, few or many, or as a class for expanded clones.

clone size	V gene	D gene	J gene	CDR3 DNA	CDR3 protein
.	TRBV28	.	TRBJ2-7	TGTGCCAGCAGTTGGGGGGACGAGCAGTACTTC	CASSWGDEQYF
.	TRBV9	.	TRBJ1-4	TGTGCCAGCAGCACGTCGCCGGGACACCGACAGGAAAAACTGTTTTTT	CASSTSPGHRQEKLFF
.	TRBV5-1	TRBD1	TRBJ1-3	TGCGCCAGCAGCAAGGACAGGAGAGAGGGAAACACCATATATTTT	CASSKDRREGNTIYF
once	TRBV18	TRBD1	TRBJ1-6	TGTGCCAGCTCACCTGGGACAGACAATTCACCCCTCCACTTT	CASSPGTDNSPLHF
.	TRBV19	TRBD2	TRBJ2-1	TGTGCCAGTAGTATAGGTCCTAGCGGGAGGGCCTCCAATGAGCAGTTCTTC	CASSIGPSGRASNEQFF
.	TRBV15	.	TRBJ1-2	TGTGCCACCAGCAGACCGAGACAGGATGGCTACACCTTC	CATSRPRQDGYTF
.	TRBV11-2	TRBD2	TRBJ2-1	TGTGCCAGCAGCTTAGATGGACTAGCGGGAGGGTCCCAGTTCTTC	CASSLDGLAGGSQFF
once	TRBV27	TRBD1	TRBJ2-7	TGTGCCAGCAGTCTGGGACAGGGGAGCTACGAGCAGTACTTC	CASSLGQGSYEQYF
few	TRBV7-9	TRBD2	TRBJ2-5	TGTGCCAGCAGCTTCGCGGGGGGAGAGACCCAGTACTTC	CASSFAGGETQYF
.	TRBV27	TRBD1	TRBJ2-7	TGTGCCAGCAGTTTATCCCCGGGACAGACTTACGAGCAGTACTTC	CASSLSPGQTYEQYF
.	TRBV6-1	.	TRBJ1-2	TGTGCCAGCAGTGAAGAATTGGGCAGTAACTATGGCTACACCTTC	CASSEELGSNYGYTF
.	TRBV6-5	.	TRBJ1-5	TGTGCCAGCAGCCCCTGGCAGTTACATCAGCCCCAGCATTTT	CASSPWQLHQPQHF
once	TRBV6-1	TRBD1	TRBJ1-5	TGTGCCAGCAGCCATGGGACAGTTAATCAGCCCCAGCATTTT	CASSHGTVNQPQHF
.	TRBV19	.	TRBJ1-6	TGTGCCAGTAGCCCCCGCGCGAGTTCACCCCTCCACTTT	CASSPRASSPLHF
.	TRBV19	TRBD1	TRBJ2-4	TGTGCCAGTAGTCGACAGGGATTACTAGCCAAAAACATTCAGTACTTC	CASSRQGLLAKNIQYF
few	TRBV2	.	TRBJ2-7	TGTGCCAGCATGGGGACATTACAAAACTACGAGCAGTACTTC	CASMGTLQNYEQYF
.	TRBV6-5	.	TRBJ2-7	TGTGCCAGCAGTTCACTCCCCGGGGTCACGGGCGAGCAGTACTTC	CASSSLPGVTGEQYF
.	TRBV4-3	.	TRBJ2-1	TGCGCCAGCAGCCAAGGCCTTAGATCCCCTCAGTTCTTC	CASSQGLRSPQFF
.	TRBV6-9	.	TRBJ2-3	TGTGCCAGCATTCCTAAGGGGGTAGGGACAGATACGCAGTATTTT	CASIPKGVGTDTQYF
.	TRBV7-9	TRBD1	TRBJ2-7	TGTGCCAGCAGCTTATACTTTAGACGGGACAGCACTCCCTACGAGCAGTACTTC	CASSLYFRRDSTPYEQYF
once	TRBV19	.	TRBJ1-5	TGTGCCAGTAGTATAATGGCCGCCCGAAATCAGCCCCAGCATTTT	CASSIMAARNQPQHF
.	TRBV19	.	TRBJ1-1	TGTGCCAGTAGTCAGGACAGCGGTGACACTGAAGCTTTCTTT	CASSQDSGDTEAFF